The present entry profiles one T cell receptor (beta chain) with its context. Losses at the gene ends were 0 bases for V and 3 bases for J; bases not matched to a gene: 5. Per the germline V gene, CDR1 is SGDLS and CDR2 is YYNGEE. This CDR3 is built from 15 residues. This specimen belongs to a study of blood T cell repertoires in COVID-19. Overall study: The United States, Italy and Spain provided the acute and convalescent COVID-19 samples.

Clones were read by immunoSEQ multiplex PCR, and TCRdb kept only the in-frame ones, dropping some. The data show under 250,000 clones, roughly 85% seen once. The chain couples TRBV9 to TRBJ2-7; 8 bases fit TRBD2. The sequencing input was peripheral blood. This clonotype was obtained from a woman aged 65 to 85 with COVID-19, enrolled during active disease. The CDR3 here is CASSVGLAGGYEQYF. CDR3 coding DNA: TGTGCCAGCAGCGTAGGTTTGGCGGGGGGCTACGAGCAGTACTTC. The variable domain in full, with the rest retrieved from reference TRBV9 and TRBJ2-7, is DSGVTQTPKHLITATGQRVTLRCSPRSGDLSVYWYQQSLDQGLQFLIQYYNGEERAKGNILERFSAQQFPDLHSELNLSSLELGDSALYFCASSVGLAGGYEQYFGPGTRLTVT.